This record covers a single T cell receptor (beta chain). This sample was included in a study of blood T cell repertoires in COVID-19. About the study: There were acute and convalescent COVID-19 samples, and they came from the United States, Italy and Spain. PBMCs, B-cell-depleted T cells, or T cells were the source of the cDNA or gDNA that made up the material.

V gave up 6 bases and J gave up 5 bases, with 13 bases separating them. This CDR3 spans 13 amino acids. Germline loops: CDR1 MNHEY, CDR2 SVGAGI. Assay: immunoSEQ multiplex PCR; the TCRdb copy retains only in-frame clones and omits some. The sample shows approximately 50,000 clones, 65% to 90% of them seen only once. The TCR originated in a woman aged 80 or over with acute or convalescent COVID-19. Source material: peripheral blood. The chain uses TRBV6-5 and TRBJ1-1; no clear D gene. As DNA, the CDR3 is TGTGCCAGCAGCCGAGGGTATGGAACTGAAGCTTTCTTT. This codes for CASSRGYGTEAFF.